The entry below describes one TCR beta chain. As yet, its antigen is unknown. The entry originates in a study of cytomegalovirus exposure and HLA in healthy donors. Study-level results: The analysis excluded some indistinguishable V segments, including TRBV6-2 and TRBV6-3.

This CDR3 has 15 amino acids. Trimming at V came to 3 bases and at J to 8 bases, leaving 10 bases not matched to a gene. The germline CDR1 and CDR2 sequences are SGHRS and YFSETQ. PCR was performed using 60 Vbeta and 13 Jbeta primers. TCRdb keeps only in-frame clones here, not all; method: immunoSEQ multiplex PCR. The table lists roughly 100,000 clones, around 75% of them singletons. Whereas donors were nominally healthy upon sampling, unrecorded immune exposures were probable. The sequencing sample was made of PBMCs. This sequence joins TRBV5-1 and TRBJ1-3; 8 bases map to TRBD1. The receptor comes from a man aged 40-50 years in good health and CMV-seronegative. Written as DNA, the CDR3 is TGCGCCAGCAGCTCTGCTGGACAGGGAGCGGACACCATATATTTT. This translates into CASSSAGQGADTIYF.